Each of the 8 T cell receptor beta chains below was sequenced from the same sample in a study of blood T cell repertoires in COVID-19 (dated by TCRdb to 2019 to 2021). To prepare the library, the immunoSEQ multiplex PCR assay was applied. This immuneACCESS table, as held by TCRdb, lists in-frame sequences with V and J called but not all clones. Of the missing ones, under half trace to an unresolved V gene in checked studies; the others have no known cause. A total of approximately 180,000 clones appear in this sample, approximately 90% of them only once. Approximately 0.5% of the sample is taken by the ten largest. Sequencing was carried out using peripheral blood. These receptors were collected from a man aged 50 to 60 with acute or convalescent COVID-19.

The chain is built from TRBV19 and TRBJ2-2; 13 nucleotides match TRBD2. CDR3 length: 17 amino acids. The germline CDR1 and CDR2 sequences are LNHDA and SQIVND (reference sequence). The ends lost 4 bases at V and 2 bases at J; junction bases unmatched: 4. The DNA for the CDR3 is TGTGCCAGTAGTAGGACTAGCGGGGGCCGCAACACCGGGGAGCTGTTTTTT. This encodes CASSRTSGGRNTGELFF.

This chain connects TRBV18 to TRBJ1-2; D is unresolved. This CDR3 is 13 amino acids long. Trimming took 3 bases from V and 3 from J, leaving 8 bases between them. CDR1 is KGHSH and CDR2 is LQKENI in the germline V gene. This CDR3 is CASSPAADYGYTF. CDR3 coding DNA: TGTGCCAGCTCACCTGCGGCGGACTATGGCTACACCTTC.

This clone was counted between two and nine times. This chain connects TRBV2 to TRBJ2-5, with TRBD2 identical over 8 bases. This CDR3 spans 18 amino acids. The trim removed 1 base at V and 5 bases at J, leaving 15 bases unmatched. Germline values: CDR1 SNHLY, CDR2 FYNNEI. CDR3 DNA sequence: TGTGCCAGCAGTGAAGGTCCGATTAGCGGGACGAGGGGGGAGACCCAGTACTTC. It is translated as CASSEGPISGTRGETQYF.

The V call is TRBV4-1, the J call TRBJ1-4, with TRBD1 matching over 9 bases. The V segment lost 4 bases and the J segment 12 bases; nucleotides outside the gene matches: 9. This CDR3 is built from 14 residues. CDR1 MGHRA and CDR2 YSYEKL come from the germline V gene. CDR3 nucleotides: TGCGCCAGCAGCCGCGGGACAGGGCGGGATGAACTGTTTTTT. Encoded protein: CASSRGTGRDELFF.

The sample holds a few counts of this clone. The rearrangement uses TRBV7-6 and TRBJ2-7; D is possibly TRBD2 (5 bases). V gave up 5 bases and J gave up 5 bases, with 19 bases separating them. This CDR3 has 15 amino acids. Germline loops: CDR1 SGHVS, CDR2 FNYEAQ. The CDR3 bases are TGTGCCAGCAGCCCCCGTGGAGGTTTTTCAAACGAGCAGTACTTC. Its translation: CASSPRGGFSNEQYF.

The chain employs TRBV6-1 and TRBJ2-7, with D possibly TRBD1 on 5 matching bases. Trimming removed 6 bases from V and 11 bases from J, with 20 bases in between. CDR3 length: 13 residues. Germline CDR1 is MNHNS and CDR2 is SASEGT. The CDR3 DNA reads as TGTGCCAGCAGCCCTGACAGTACTACGAGGAAGTACGTC. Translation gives CASSPDSTTRKYV.

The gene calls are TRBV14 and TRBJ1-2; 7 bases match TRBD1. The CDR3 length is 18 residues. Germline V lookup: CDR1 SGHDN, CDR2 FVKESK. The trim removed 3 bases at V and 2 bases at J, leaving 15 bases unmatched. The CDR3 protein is CASSQTGSPTQINYGYTF. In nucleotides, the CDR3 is TGTGCCAGCAGCCAGACAGGGTCACCCACGCAAATCAACTATGGCTACACCTTC.

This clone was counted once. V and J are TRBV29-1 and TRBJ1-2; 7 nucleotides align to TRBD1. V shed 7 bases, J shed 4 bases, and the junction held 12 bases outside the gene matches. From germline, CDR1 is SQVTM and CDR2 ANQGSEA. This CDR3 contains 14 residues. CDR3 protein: CSARLTGVGYGYTF. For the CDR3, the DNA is TGCAGCGCCCGTTTAACAGGGGTAGGCTATGGCTACACCTTC.